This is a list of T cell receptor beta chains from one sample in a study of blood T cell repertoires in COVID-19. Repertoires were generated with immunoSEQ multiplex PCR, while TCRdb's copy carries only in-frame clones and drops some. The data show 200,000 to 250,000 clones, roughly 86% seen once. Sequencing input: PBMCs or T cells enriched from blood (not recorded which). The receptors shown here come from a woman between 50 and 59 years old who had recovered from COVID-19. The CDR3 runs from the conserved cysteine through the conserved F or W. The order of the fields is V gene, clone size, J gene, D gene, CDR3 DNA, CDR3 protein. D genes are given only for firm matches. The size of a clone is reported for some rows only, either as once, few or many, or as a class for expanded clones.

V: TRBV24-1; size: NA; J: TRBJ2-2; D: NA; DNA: TGTGCCACCAGTGATTTGGGGACAAACACCGGGGAGCTGTTTTTT; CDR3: CATSDLGTNTGELFF
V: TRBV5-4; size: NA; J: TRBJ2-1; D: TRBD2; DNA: TGTGCCAGCACCGCCCCTCGACTAGCCGTCAATGAGCAGTTCTTC; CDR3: CASTAPRLAVNEQFF
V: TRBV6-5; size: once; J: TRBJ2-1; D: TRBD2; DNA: TGTGCCAGCAGTACCCCGACTAGCGGGAGGTATGAGCAGTTCTTC; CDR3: CASSTPTSGRYEQFF
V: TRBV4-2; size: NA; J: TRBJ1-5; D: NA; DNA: TGTGCCAGCAGCCAAGAATGGGCCTCGGGCAATCAGCCCCAGCATTTT; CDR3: CASSQEWASGNQPQHF
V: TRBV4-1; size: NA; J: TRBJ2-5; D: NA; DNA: TGCGCCAGCAGCCAAGAGGGTGCGGGACGGGAGACCCAGTACTTC; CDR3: CASSQEGAGRETQYF
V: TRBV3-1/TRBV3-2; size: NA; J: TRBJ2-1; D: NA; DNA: TGTGCCAGCAGCCAAGAAGCAAGCTCCTACAATGAGCAGTTCTTC; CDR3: CASSQEASSYNEQFF
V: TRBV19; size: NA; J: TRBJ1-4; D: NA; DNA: TGTGCCAGTAGTATTTGGGGAGCAACTAATGAAAAACTGTTTTTT; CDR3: CASSIWGATNEKLFF
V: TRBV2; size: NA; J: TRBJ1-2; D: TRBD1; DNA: TGTGCCAGCAGGGACAGGGGCCGACTTCTTAACTATGGCTACACCTTC; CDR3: CASRDRGRLLNYGYTF
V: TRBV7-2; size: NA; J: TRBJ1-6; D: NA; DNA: TGTGCCACTCGCCCCGGGTCCTATAATTCACCCCTCCACTTT; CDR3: CATRPGSYNSPLHF
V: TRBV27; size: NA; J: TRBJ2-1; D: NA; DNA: TGTGCCAGCAGTAAGGGACTGCTGTGGGATGAGCAGTTCTTC; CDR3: CASSKGLLWDEQFF
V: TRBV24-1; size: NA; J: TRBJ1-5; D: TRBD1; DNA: TGTGCCACCAGTGATCGGGACAGGGTAAATCAGCCCCAGCATTTT; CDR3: CATSDRDRVNQPQHF
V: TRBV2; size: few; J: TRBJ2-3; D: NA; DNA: TGTGCCAGCCGACCCTTAACCGGGAACCGGAGACGGACAGATACGCAGTATTTT; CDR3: CASRPLTGNRRRTDTQYF
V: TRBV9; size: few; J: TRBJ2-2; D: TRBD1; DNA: TGTGCCAGCAGCGTGGCCAGGGGGCTTCCGAACACCGGGGAGCTGTTTTTT; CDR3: CASSVARGLPNTGELFF
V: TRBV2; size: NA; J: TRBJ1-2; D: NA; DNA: TGTGCCAGCCAAGACAGACTGTACTATGGCTACACCTTC; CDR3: CASQDRLYYGYTF
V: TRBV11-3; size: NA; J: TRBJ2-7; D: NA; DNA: TGTGCCAGCAGCTTAGATAGACACAATACGAAACAGTACTTC; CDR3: CASSLDRHNTKQYF
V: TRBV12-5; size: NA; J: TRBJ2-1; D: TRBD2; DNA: TGTGCTAGTGGTGTGGGGACTAACTCCTACAATGAGCAGTTCTTC; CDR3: CASGVGTNSYNEQFF
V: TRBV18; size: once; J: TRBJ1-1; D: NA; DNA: TGTGCCAGCTCAGTACAGGGTTCCGGCACTGAAGCTTTCTTT; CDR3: CASSVQGSGTEAFF
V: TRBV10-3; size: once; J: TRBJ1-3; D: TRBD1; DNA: TGTGCCATCAGTGAAGGGGGACAGCACTCTGGAAACACCATATATTTT; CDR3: CAISEGGQHSGNTIYF
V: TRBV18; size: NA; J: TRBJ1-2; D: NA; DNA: TGTGCCAGCTCACCACAAAGATCTATAGAGAACTATGGCTACACCTTC; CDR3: CASSPQRSIENYGYTF
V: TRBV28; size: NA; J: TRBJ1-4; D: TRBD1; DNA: TGTGCCAGCAGTCGGACAGGGAATAATGAAAAACTGTTTTTT; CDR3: CASSRTGNNEKLFF